Here is one TCR beta chain with its context. Its cognate antigen is unknown. Germline CDR1 reads MNHNY; CDR2 reads SVGAGI (reference sequence). Trimming left V 11 bases short and J 4 bases short, with 17 bases between. The CDR3 consists of 13 residues. This specimen comes from a study of cytomegalovirus exposure and HLA in healthy donors. Whole-study context: A prior analysis found 95 million to 140 million unique TCR beta sequences from 150 million to 200 million T cells. Roughly 85 million unique TCRs from HLA-typed donors made up an early data release.

Study observations and caveats: Presence/absence analyses rested on an assumption that sequencing depth was roughly uniform across donors. Immune exposure information available was restricted to CMV serostatus.

Primers: 60 Vbeta forward and 13 Jbeta reverse. Using immunoSEQ multiplex PCR, the repertoire was profiled, and TCRdb retains in-frame clones only, with some absent. The table for this sample gives about 77,000 clones. The sequence derives from a man over 45 in good health and CMV-seropositive. Sequenced sample: PBMCs. The J gene is TRBJ1-2, the V gene TRBV6-6; possible D gene TRBD1, 5 bases. CDR3 residues: CAVGGGKLYGYTF. The CDR3 bases are TGTGCCGTAGGTGGGGGGAAGCTCTATGGCTACACCTTC.